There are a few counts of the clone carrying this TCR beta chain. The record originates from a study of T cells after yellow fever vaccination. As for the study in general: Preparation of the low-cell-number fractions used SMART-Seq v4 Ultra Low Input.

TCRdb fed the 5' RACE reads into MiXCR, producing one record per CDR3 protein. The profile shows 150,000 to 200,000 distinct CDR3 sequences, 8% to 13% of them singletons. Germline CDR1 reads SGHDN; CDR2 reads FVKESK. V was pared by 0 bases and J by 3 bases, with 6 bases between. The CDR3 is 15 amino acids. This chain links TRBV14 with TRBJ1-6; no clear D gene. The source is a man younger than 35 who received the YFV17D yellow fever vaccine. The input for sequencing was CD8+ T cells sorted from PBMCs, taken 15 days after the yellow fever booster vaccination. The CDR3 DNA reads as TGTGCCAGCAGCCAAGATGAAGGCTATAATTCACCCCTCCACTTT. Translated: CASSQDEGYNSPLHF.